These 24 T cell receptor beta chains were all obtained from the same sample, sequenced in a study of T cells in Graves' hyperthyroidism and ophthalmopathy (dated by TCRdb to 2018 to 2020). Receptor amplification or capture employed multiplex PCR. Sequencing used an Illumina HiSeq 2000. TCR beta CDR3 regions were amplified from RNA transcripts. A first-round RT-PCR of the TCR CDR3 used the HTBI primer set with the Qiagen OneStep RT-PCR kit. TCRdb applied fastp at Q25 and MiXCR to the public reads, then kept only in-frame beta chains. Every distinct CDR3 protein forms one entry, paired with its most common genes and DNA. This sample lists around 620,000 distinct CDR3 sequences; approximately 44% were detected once. The ten most abundant clones make up 19% of the sample. The sample consisted of peripheral blood or thyroid tissue (not recorded which). These receptors originate from an adult woman with Graves' disease, either hyperthyroidism or ophthalmopathy (not recorded which).

This clonotype appeared many times. The chain combines TRBV28 with TRBJ1-6; D gene unclear. The CDR3 loop spans 14 amino acids. Germline-derived CDR1 and CDR2 are MDHEN and SYDVKM. V shed 7 bases and J shed 7 bases, with 14 bases lying between them. The CDR3 nucleotides are TGTGCCAGCAAGGATCACAGCAAGAATTCACCCCTCCACTTT. It encodes CASKDHSKNSPLHF.

This clonotype was seen only a few times. The CDR3 sequence: CASRYGTGTGNTIYF. The CDR3 nucleotides read TGTGCCAGCAGATACGGGACAGGGACTGGAAACACCATATATTTT. The chain couples TRBV5-5 to TRBJ1-3; TRBD1 aligns across 9 bases. The CDR3 runs to 15 residues. V trimming: 5 bases; J trimming: 2 bases; junction bases outside the gene matches: 5. Germline loops: CDR1 SGHKS, CDR2 YYEKEE (reference sequence).

This clonotype was detected many times. The genes are TRBV19 and TRBJ2-5; 7 nucleotides align to TRBD2. CDR1 and CDR2 (germline): LNHDA, SQIVND (reference sequence). V shed 5 bases, J shed 3 bases, and the junction held 3 bases outside the gene matches. The length of the CDR3 is 13 residues. In DNA, the CDR3 is TGTGCCAGTAGTCTAGCGGAGAAAGAGACCCAGTACTTC. This gives the protein CASSLAEKETQYF.

V is TRBV19 and J is TRBJ1-5; D remains unclear. This CDR3 contains 8 residues. Germline V gene data show CDR1 as LNHDA and CDR2 as SQIVND (reference sequence). V was cut by 9 bases and J by 12 bases, with 6 bases left in between. The CDR3 reads CASTHQHF. CDR3 DNA sequence: TGTGCCAGCACGCACCAGCATTTT. Based on the CDR3 plus reference TRBV19 and TRBJ1-5, the full variable domain is DGGITQSPKYLFRKEGQNVTLSCEQNLNHDAMYWYRQDPGQGLRLIYYSQIVNDFQKGDIAEGYSVSREKKESFPLTVTSAQKNPTAFYLCASTHQHFGDGTRLSIL.

This clonotype has a count of ten or more. The gene calls are TRBV6-6 and TRBJ2-3, with 7 bases matching TRBD1. The CDR3 totals 14 residues. The V and J ends lost 8 bases and 2 bases, in that order; junction bases with no gene match: 7. Germline CDR1 reads MNHNY; CDR2 reads SVGAGI (reference sequence). The CDR3 protein is CASWVTGYTDTQYF. The CDR3 DNA is TGTGCCAGCTGGGTGACAGGGTACACAGATACGCAGTATTTT.

The chain couples TRBV7-2 to TRBJ2-3; 7 nucleotides line up with TRBD2. The ends lost 1 base at V and 2 bases at J; junction bases unmatched: 6. Germline V gene sequence: CDR1 SGHTA, CDR2 FQGNSA. This CDR3 has 16 residues. The CDR3 coding sequence is TGTGCCAGCAGCTTAGTCGGCGGGAGATTCACAGATACGCAGTATTTT. Translated, it gives CASSLVGGRFTDTQYF.

This clonotype was picked up many times. The V call is TRBV5-1, the J call TRBJ1-1; D remains unclear. The germline gives CDR1 SGHRS, CDR2 YFSETQ. The germline V and J ends were trimmed by 1 base and 4 bases, with 11 bases remaining between them. The CDR3 is 14 residues long. CDR3 in DNA: TGCGCCAGCAGCTTGATCGCCAAGGCCACTGAAGCTTTCTTT. It translates to CASSLIAKATEAFF.

The rearrangement uses TRBV15 and TRBJ2-7; 7 nucleotides line up with TRBD1. In germline, CDR1 is LNHNV, CDR2 YYDKDF (reference sequence). V shed 2 bases and J 5 bases; nucleotides not matched to a gene: 6. The CDR3 is made up of 14 amino acids. For the CDR3, the DNA is TGTGCCACCAGCAGACAGACAGGGAGCAACGAGCAGTACTTC. It specifies CATSRQTGSNEQYF. The full variable domain, in which reference TRBV15 and TRBJ2-7 provide the parts outside the CDR3, is DAMVIQNPRYQVTQFGKPVTLSCSQTLNHNVMYWYQQKSSQAPKLLFHYYDKDFNNEADTPDNFQSRRPNTSFCFLDIRSPGLGDTAMYLCATSRQTGSNEQYFGPGTRLTVT.

This chain connects TRBV7-2 to TRBJ2-5; 7 positions agree with TRBD1. Germline-derived CDR1 and CDR2 are SGHTA and FQGNSA. Trimming removed 6 bases from V and 5 bases from J; junction bases left unmatched: 9. The CDR3 sequence is 14 residues long. CDR3 coding DNA: TGTGCCAGCAGTTTATCGACAGGGACGGAGACCCAGTACTTC. Translated: CASSLSTGTETQYF.

V usage is TRBV10-2 and J usage is TRBJ1-1; 11 nucleotides agree with TRBD1. Germline V CDR1 and CDR2: WSHSY, SAAADI. Trimming took 0 bases from V and 3 from J; bases not matched to a gene: 6. The CDR3 is 17 residues long. The DNA for the CDR3 is TGCGCCAGCAGTGAGTCTAAGGGACAGGGGGTTGACACTGAAGCTTTCTTT. Encoded protein: CASSESKGQGVDTEAFF.

Points on this clonotype: Germline and junction disagree at one end, which may indicate a read error. This chain uses TRBV5-1 with TRBJ2-5, with TRBD2 matching over 12 bases. The CDR3 totals 16 residues. From germline, CDR1 is SGHRS and CDR2 YFSETQ. CDR3 DNA: TGTGCCAGCAGCCAGGGACTAGCGGGTATCCAAGAGACCCAGTACTTC. It translates to CASSQGLAGIQETQYF.

In this sample, this clonotype turned up many times. The CDR3 spells CASSYPRGPLYGYTF. CDR3 nucleotides: TGTGCCAGCAGCTACCCAAGGGGTCCCCTATATGGCTACACCTTC. This rearrangement joins TRBV13 to TRBJ1-2; D may be TRBD1 (5 bases). CDR1 is PRHDT and CDR2 is FYEKMQ in the germline V gene (reference sequence). The CDR3 is 15 amino acids. V lost 4 bases and J lost 5, with 17 bases in between.

This clonotype was detected many times. This chain connects TRBV7-8 to TRBJ2-7; TRBD1 aligns across 10 bases. The germline CDR1 and CDR2 sequences are SGHVS and FQNEAQ. Trimming cost V 5 bases and J 6 bases; bases outside gene matches: 7. The CDR3 sequence is 14 residues long. In nucleotides, the CDR3 is TGTGCCAGCAGCACCGGGACAGGGGCGCTCGAGCAGTACTTC. As protein: CASSTGTGALEQYF.

V is TRBV5-1 and J is TRBJ2-5, with D maybe TRBD1 (6 bases). Germline CDR1 reads SGHRS; CDR2 reads YFSETQ. This CDR3 has 15 amino acids. Trimming left V 4 bases short and J 2 bases short, with 15 bases between. CDR3 nucleotides: TGCGCCAGCAGCGGCCGGGACACTCGTCAAGAGACCCAGTACTTC. It yields the protein CASSGRDTRQETQYF.

The CDR3, as DNA: TGCAGCGTTCTCGGCAGAGTGAATGAAGCTTTCTTT. Encoded protein: CSVLGRVNEAFF. The chain is built from TRBV29-1 and TRBJ1-1, with no clear D. The V and J ends lost 5 bases and 7 bases respectively, with 14 bases between them. Looked up from germline, CDR1 is SQVTM and CDR2 is ANQGSEA. This CDR3 spans 12 amino acids. The full variable domain, rest sourced from reference TRBV29-1 and TRBJ1-1, is SAVISQKPSRDICQRGTSLTIQCQVDSQVTMMFWYRQQPGQSLTLIATANQGSEATYESGFVIDKFPISRPNLTFSTLTVSNMSPEDSSIYLCSVLGRVNEAFFGQGTRLTVV.

Ten or more counts support this clonotype. V gene TRBV20-1 combines with J gene TRBJ1-1; the D gene is possibly TRBD1 (6 bases). This CDR3 spans 12 amino acids. Trimming pared 3 bases from V and 5 bases from J, leaving 10 bases between. Germline CDR1 reads DFQATT; CDR2 reads SNEGSKA (reference sequence). This chain's CDR3 is CSASTGFTEAFF. The DNA of the CDR3 is TGCAGTGCTAGTACAGGGTTTACTGAAGCTTTCTTT.

This clonotype has a count of ten or more. V gene TRBV7-9 combines with J gene TRBJ1-2; D is ambiguous. Per germline, CDR1 SEHNR and CDR2 FQNEAQ (reference sequence). The CDR3 spans 13 residues. V gave up 2 bases and J gave up 6 bases, with 10 bases separating them. This CDR3 reads CASSLSGEHGYTF. The CDR3, as DNA: TGTGCCAGCAGCTTAAGCGGTGAGCATGGCTACACCTTC.

The rearrangement links TRBV12-3 or TRBV12-4 to TRBJ1-5; D unresolved. The V gene lost 3 bases and the J gene lost 6 bases, with 6 bases spanning the gap. The CDR3 sequence is 12 residues long. The CDR3 bases are TGTGCCAGCAGTTTTAGTTCTCAGCCCCAGCATTTT. The encoded protein is CASSFSSQPQHF.

This clonotype was seen repeatedly, ten times or more. V usage is TRBV6-2 or TRBV6-3 and J usage is TRBJ1-5; 7 nucleotides align to TRBD1. Germline V CDR1 and CDR2: MNHEY, SVGEGT. CDR3 length equals 14 residues. V gave up 4 bases and J gave up 5 bases; unmatched junction bases: 5. CDR3: CASSSQGQHQPQHF. CDR3 nucleotides: TGTGCCAGCAGTTCACAGGGGCAGCATCAGCCCCAGCATTTT.

This clonotype showed up many times. The rearrangement links TRBV29-1 to TRBJ1-2; 7 bases are a match to TRBD1. Germline loops: CDR1 SQVTM, CDR2 ANQGSEA. The trim removed 5 bases at V and 4 bases at J, leaving 7 bases unmatched. The CDR3 has 13 amino acids. Written as DNA, the CDR3 is TGCAGCGTTACTGACAGGGATTTCTATGGCTACACCTTC. Residues: CSVTDRDFYGYTF. Drawing the rest from reference TRBV29-1 and TRBJ1-2, the complete variable domain is SAVISQKPSRDICQRGTSLTIQCQVDSQVTMMFWYRQQPGQSLTLIATANQGSEATYESGFVIDKFPISRPNLTFSTLTVSNMSPEDSSIYLCSVTDRDFYGYTFGSGTRLTVV.

Regarding this clonotype: The CDR3 does not end in the conserved phenylalanine or tryptophan, so this is likely a read error. V is TRBV28 and J is TRBJ1-2; weak D call: TRBD1 (5 bases). Trimming stripped 5 bases from V and 7 bases from J, with 8 bases between. There are 11 residues in the CDR3. In germline, CDR1 is MDHEN, CDR2 SYDVKM. The CDR3 loop is CASSRDGGYTL. The CDR3 DNA reads as TGTGCCAGCAGTCGGGACGGTGGCTACACCCTC.

There are a few counts of this clonotype. This chain joins TRBV7-2 and TRBJ2-1; D gene uncertain. Trimming stripped 5 bases from V and 6 bases from J, with 11 bases between. CDR1 and CDR2 from the germline V gene are SGHTA and FQGNSA. The CDR3 spans 13 residues. CDR3: CASSPSYGNEQFF. As DNA, the CDR3 is TGTGCCAGCAGCCCGTCGTACGGCAATGAGCAGTTCTTC.

Here the CDR3 reads CASSPPSGEPYEQYF. The CDR3 DNA reads TGTGCCAGCTCACCCCCTAGCGGTGAGCCCTACGAGCAGTACTTC. The rearrangement uses TRBV7-2 and TRBJ2-7, with TRBD2 identical over 7 bases. The V segment lost 8 bases and the J segment 2 bases; nucleotides outside the gene matches: 12. This CDR3 has 15 residues. The V gene's germline CDR1 is SGHTA and CDR2 FQGNSA.

The gene calls are TRBV7-9 and TRBJ2-4, with 7 bases matching TRBD2. This CDR3 has 10 residues. Trimming cost V 6 bases and J 10 bases; bases outside gene matches: 0. In germline, CDR1 is SEHNR, CDR2 FQNEAQ (reference sequence). The CDR3 protein is CASRGGIQYF. In DNA form, the CDR3 reads TGTGCCAGCAGGGGGGGGATTCAGTACTTC.